The T cell receptor beta chain under discussion was sequenced for a study of blood T cell repertoires in COVID-19. About the study: COVID-19 samples, acute and convalescent, were from the United States, Italy and Spain. T cells, B-cell-depleted T cells, or PBMCs supplied cDNA or gDNA.

Germline CDR1 MNHEY, CDR2 SVGAGI. The CDR3 contains 16 residues. V was clipped by 1 base and J by 1 base; unmatched bases: 5. Seattle-derived patients entered the study during active infection and were followed longitudinally. In the authors' workflow: Scientists estimated how many nucleated cells there were by amplifying reference gene primers. Assay: immunoSEQ multiplex PCR; the TCRdb copy retains only in-frame clones and omits some. V, J and clone size are taken as reported in that table, and D and trimming were inferred from the DNA itself. Here the sample spans approximately 300,000 clones, over 75% being singletons.

Sequenced input: peripheral blood. The receptor comes from a human donor with COVID-19, enrolled during active disease. The donor label of this sample is uncertain. J is TRBJ1-1 and V is TRBV6-5; 8 positions match TRBD1. DNA for the CDR3: TGTGCCAGCAGTTACTTTGGACAGGGCGGGAACACTGAAGCTTTCTTT. Translation gives CASSYFGQGGNTEAFF.